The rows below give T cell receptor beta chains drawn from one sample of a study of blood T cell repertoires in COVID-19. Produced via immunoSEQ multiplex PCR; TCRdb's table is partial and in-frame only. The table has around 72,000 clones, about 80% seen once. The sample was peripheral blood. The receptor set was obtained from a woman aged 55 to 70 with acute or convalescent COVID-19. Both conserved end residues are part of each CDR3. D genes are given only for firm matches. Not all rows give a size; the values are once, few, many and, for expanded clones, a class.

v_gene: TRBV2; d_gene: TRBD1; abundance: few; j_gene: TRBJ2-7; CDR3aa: CASSGDRLYEQYF; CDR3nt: TGTGCCAGCAGCGGGGACAGACTCTACGAGCAGTACTTC
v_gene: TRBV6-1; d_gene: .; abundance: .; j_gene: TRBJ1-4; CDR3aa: CASSEQMANEKLFF; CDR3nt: TGTGCCAGCAGTGAACAGATGGCTAATGAAAAACTGTTTTTT
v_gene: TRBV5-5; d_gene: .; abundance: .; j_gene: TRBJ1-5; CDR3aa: CASSLYSSNQPQHF; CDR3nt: TGTGCCAGCAGCTTATACAGTAGCAATCAGCCCCAGCATTTT
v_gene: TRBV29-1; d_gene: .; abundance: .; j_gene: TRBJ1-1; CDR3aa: CSVEDRQGTTEAFF; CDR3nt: TGCAGCGTTGAAGATAGGCAGGGAACCACTGAAGCTTTCTTT
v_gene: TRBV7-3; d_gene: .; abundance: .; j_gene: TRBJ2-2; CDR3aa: CASSLKGGGTGELFF; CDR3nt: TGTGCCAGCAGCTTAAAGGGAGGGGGCACCGGGGAGCTGTTTTTT
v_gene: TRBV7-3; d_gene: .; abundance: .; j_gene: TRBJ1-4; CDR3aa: CASSLTGQGNEKLFF; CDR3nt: TGTGCCAGCAGCTTAACGGGTCAGGGGAATGAAAAACTGTTTTTT
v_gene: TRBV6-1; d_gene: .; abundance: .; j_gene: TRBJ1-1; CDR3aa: CASSEAGVATEAFF; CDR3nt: TGTGCCAGCAGTGAAGCGGGAGTAGCCACTGAAGCTTTCTTT
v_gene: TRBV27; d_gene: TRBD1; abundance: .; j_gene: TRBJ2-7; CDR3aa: CASSSQGVYEQYF; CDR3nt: TGTGCCAGCAGCTCTCAGGGGGTATACGAGCAGTACTTC
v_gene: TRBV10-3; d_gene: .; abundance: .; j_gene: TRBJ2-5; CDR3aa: CAISDIVTQETQYF; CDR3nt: TGTGCCATCAGTGATATAGTCACTCAAGAGACCCAGTACTTC
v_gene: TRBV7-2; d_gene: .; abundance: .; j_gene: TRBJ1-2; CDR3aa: CASSLAGDYGYTF; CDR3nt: TGTGCCAGCAGCTTAGCAGGGGACTATGGCTACACCTTC
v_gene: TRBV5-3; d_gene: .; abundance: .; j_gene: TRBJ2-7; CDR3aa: CARSLMTDSYEQYF; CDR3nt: TGTGCCAGAAGCTTGATGACAGACTCCTACGAGCAGTACTTC
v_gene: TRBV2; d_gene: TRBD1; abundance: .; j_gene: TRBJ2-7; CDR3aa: CASSGGQGSYEQYF; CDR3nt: TGTGCCAGCAGTGGGGGACAGGGGTCCTACGAGCAGTACTTC
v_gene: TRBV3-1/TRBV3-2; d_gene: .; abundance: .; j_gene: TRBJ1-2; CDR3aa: CASSRREGRDGYTF; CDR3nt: TGTGCCAGCAGCCGAAGGGAGGGGCGAGATGGCTACACCTTC
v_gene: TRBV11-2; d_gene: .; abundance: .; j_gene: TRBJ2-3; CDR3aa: CASSPSDTQYF; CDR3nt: TGTGCCAGCAGCCCATCAGATACGCAGTATTTT
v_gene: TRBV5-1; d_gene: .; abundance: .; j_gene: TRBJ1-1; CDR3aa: CASSLAGLDTEAFF; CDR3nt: TGCGCCAGCAGCTTGGCTGGCCTGGACACTGAAGCTTTCTTT
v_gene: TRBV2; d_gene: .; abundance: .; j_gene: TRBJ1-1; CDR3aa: CASIREGNTEAFF; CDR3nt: TGTGCCAGCATAAGGGAGGGGAACACTGAAGCTTTCTTT
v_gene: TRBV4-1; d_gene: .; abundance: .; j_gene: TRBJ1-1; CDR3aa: CASSQGGGGLVEAFF; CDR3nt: TGCGCCAGCAGCCAAGGGGGAGGAGGATTAGTGGAAGCTTTCTTT
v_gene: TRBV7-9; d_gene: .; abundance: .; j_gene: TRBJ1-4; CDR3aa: CASSFQRPFNEKLFF; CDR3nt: TGTGCCAGCAGCTTTCAGCGACCGTTCAATGAAAAACTGTTTTTT
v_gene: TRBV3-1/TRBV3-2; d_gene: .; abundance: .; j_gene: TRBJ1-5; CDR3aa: CASSRHSNQPQHF; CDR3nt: TGTGCCAGCAGCCGGCACAGCAATCAGCCCCAGCATTTT
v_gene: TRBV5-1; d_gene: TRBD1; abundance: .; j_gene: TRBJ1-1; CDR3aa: CASSPDREFAEAFF; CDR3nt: TGCGCCAGCAGCCCTGACAGGGAATTTGCTGAAGCTTTCTTT
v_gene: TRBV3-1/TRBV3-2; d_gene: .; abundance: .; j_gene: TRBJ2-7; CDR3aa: CASSRGREQYF; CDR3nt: TGTGCCAGCAGCCGCGGGCGCGAGCAGTACTTC
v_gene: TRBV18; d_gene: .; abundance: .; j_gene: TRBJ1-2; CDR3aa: CASSPSSRGVNYGYTF; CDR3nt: TGTGCCAGCTCACCATCATCCAGGGGTGTTAACTATGGCTACACCTTC
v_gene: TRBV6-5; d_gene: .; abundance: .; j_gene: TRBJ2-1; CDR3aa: CASREYEQFF; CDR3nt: TGTGCCAGCAGAGAGTACGAGCAGTTCTTC
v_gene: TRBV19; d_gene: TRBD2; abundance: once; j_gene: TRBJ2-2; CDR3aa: CATRQAGGSTGELFF; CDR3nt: TGTGCCACCCGCCAAGCGGGGGGATCCACCGGGGAGCTGTTTTTT
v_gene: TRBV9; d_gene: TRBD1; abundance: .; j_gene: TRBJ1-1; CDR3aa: CASSVTGTGHEAFF; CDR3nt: TGTGCCAGCAGCGTGACCGGGACAGGACATGAAGCTTTCTTT
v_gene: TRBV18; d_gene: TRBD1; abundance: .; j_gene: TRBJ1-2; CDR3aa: CASSRDRGNYGYTF; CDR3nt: TGTGCCAGCTCTCGGGACAGGGGGAACTATGGCTACACCTTC
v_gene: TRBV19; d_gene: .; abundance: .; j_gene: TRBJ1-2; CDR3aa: CASSIGASANYGYTF; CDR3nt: TGTGCCAGTAGTATAGGGGCCTCTGCTAACTATGGCTACACCTTC
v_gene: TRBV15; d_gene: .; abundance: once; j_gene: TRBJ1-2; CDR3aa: CATSRGGGSEYGYTF; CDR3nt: TGTGCCACCAGCAGAGGGGGGGGCTCTGAGTATGGCTACACCTTC
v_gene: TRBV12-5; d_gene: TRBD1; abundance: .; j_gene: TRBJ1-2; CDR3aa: CASVVGTGGLTSYGYTF; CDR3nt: TGTGCTAGTGTTGTGGGGACAGGGGGACTTACCAGCTATGGCTACACCTTC
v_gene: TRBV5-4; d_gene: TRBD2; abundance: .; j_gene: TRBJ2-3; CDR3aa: CASSSGLGLAGSKTQYF; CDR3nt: TGTGCCAGCAGCTCCGGGCTCGGGCTAGCGGGTTCAAAGACGCAGTATTTT
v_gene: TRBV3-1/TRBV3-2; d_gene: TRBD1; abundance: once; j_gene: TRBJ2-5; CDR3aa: CASSLPPTGGETQYF; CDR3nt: TGTGCCAGCAGCCTCCCTCCGACAGGGGGGGAGACCCAGTACTTC
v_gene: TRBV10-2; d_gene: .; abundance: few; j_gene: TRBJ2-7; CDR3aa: CASSSAYEQYF; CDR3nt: TGCGCCAGCAGCTCCGCCTACGAGCAGTACTTC
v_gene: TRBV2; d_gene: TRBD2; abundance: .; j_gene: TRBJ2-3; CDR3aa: CASLGTSGFTDTQYF; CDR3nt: TGTGCCAGCCTAGGGACTAGCGGGTTCACAGATACGCAGTATTTT
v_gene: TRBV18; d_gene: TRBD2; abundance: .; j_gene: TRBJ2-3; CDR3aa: CASSPARGVTTDTQYF; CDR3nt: TGTGCCAGCTCACCGGCGCGGGGGGTAACCACAGATACGCAGTATTTT
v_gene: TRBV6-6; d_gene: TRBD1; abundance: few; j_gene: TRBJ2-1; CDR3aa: CASAQGNEQFF; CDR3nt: TGTGCCAGCGCACAGGGGAATGAGCAGTTCTTC